The entry below describes one TCR beta chain. Its matching antigen is unknown. Exclusion of a patient followed from autoimmune disease history or systemic immunosuppression. TCRdb keeps only in-frame clones here, not all; method: immunoSEQ multiplex PCR. The sample contains more than 45,000 clones, about 81% of which appear only once. These data are taken from a study of OX40 agonist ivuxolimab in advanced cancers. In the study overall: Those enrolled were about 80% male, with a mean age of roughly 62 years and ages from roughly 20 to 85. Study results and caveats: The average count of expanded clones was higher among CD8+ T cells than among CD4+. CD4+ and CD8+ blood T cells expanded clonally by week 6 at 0.1 to 3.0 mg/kg.

The CDR3 extends over 11 amino acids. The germline gives CDR1 DFQATT, CDR2 SNEGSKA (reference sequence). Trimming left V 6 bases short and J 4 bases short, with 7 bases between. The rearrangement links TRBV20-1 to TRBJ2-1; D uncertain. The clonotype was recovered from an adult with an advanced solid tumor such as melanoma, head and neck, liver or kidney cancer. Sequences were derived from CD4+ or CD8+ T cells sorted from blood, sampled in a trial of the OX40 agonist ivuxolimab. The DNA of the CDR3 is TGCAGTGCAGCGCGGTACAATGAGCAGTTCTTC. This encodes CSAARYNEQFF.